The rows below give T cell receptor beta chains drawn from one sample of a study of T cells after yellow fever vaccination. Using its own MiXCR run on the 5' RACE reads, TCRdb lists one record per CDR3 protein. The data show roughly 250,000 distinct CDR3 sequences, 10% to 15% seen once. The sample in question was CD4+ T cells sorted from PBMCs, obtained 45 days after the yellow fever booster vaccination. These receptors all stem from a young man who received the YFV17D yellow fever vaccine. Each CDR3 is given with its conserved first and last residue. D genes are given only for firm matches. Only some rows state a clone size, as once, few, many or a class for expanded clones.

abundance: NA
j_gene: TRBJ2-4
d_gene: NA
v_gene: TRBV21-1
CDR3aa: CASSKVGGAGYIQYF
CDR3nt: TGTGCCAGCAGCAAAGTGGGGGGCGCGGGGTACATTCAGTACTTC

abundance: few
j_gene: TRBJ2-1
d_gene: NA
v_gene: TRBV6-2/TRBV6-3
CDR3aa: CASKTDPYNEQFF
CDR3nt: TGTGCCAGCAAGACCGACCCGTACAATGAGCAGTTCTTC

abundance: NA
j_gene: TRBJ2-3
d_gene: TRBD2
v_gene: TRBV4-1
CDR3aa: CASSQEWTSGFTDTQYF
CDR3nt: TGCGCCAGCAGCCAAGAGTGGACTAGCGGATTCACAGATACGCAGTATTTT

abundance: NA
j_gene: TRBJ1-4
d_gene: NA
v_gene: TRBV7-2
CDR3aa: CASSSQTSTGLMLFF
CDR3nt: TGTGCCAGCAGCTCTCAGACCTCGACAGGTTTAATGCTGTTTTTT

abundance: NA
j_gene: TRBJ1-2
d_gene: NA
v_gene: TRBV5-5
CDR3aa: CASSMNSVENYGYTF
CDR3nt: TGTGCCAGCAGCATGAACTCGGTCGAAAACTATGGCTACACCTTC

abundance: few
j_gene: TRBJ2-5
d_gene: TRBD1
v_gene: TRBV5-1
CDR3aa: CASSTNDRAETQYF
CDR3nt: TGCGCCAGCAGTACCAATGACAGGGCAGAGACCCAGTACTTC

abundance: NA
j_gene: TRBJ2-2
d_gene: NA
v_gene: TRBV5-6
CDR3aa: CASSYTRGELFF
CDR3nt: TGTGCCAGCAGCTACACCAGGGGGGAGCTGTTTTTT

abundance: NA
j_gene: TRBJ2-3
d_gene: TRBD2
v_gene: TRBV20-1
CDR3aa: CSARVSGRGTDTQYF
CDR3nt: TGCAGTGCTAGGGTTAGCGGGAGGGGAACAGATACGCAGTATTTT

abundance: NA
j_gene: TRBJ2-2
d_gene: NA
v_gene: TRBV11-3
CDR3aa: CASSSLHLARQGRQGAGELFF
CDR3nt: TGTGCCAGCAGCTCCCTCCACCTAGCGCGTCAGGGGCGTCAGGGGGCCGGGGAGCTGTTTTTT

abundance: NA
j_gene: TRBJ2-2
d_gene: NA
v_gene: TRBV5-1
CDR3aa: CASRWGDTGELFF
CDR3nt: TGCGCCAGCAGGTGGGGTGACACCGGGGAGCTGTTTTTT

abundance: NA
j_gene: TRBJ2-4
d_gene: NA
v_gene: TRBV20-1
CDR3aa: CSAEEFGARNIQYF
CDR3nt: TGCAGTGCTGAGGAATTTGGGGCCCGAAACATTCAGTACTTC

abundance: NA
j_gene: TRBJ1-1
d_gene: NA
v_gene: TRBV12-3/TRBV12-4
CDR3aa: CASSLGVGGNTEAFF
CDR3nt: TGTGCCAGCAGTTTAGGTGTGGGGGGGAACACTGAAGCTTTCTTT

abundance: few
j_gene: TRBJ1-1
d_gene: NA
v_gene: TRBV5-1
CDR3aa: CASSDGLGIHTEAFF
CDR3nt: TGCGCCAGCAGCGATGGCCTGGGGATTCATACTGAAGCTTTCTTT

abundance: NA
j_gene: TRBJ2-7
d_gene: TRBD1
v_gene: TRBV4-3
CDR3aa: CARPWNRGHEQYF
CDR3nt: TGCGCCAGGCCCTGGAACAGGGGCCACGAGCAGTACTTC

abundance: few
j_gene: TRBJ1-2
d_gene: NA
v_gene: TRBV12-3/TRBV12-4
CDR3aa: CASSAGRRLEGYTF
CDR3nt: TGTGCCAGCAGCGCGGGGCGACGGCTCGAGGGCTACACCTTC

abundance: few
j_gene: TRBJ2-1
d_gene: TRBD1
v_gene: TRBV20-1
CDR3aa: CSARKDRLYEQFF
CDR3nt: TGCAGTGCTAGGAAGGACAGGCTCTATGAGCAGTTCTTC

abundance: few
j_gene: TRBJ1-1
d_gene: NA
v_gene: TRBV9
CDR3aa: CASSVAVNTEAFF
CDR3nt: TGTGCCAGCAGCGTAGCTGTGAACACTGAAGCTTTCTTT

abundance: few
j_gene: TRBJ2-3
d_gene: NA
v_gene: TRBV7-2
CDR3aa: CASSLRRDTQYF
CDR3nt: TGTGCCAGCAGCTTGCGTCGGGATACGCAGTATTTT

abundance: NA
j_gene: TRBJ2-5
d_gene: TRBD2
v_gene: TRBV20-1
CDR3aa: CSASDPLAGGMVETQYF
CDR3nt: TGCAGTGCTAGCGACCCACTAGCGGGAGGTATGGTGGAGACCCAGTACTTC

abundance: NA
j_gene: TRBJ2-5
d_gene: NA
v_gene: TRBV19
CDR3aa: CASMENSMVQETQYF
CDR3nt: TGTGCCAGTATGGAGAACAGCATGGTCCAAGAGACCCAGTACTTC

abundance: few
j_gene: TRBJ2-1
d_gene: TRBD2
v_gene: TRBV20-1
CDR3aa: CSVRETSGRAGDNEQFF
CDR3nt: TGCAGTGTCCGTGAGACTAGCGGGAGGGCCGGGGACAATGAGCAGTTCTTC

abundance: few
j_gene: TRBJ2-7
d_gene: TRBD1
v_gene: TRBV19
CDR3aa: CASSIEFGRQGYEQYF
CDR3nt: TGTGCCAGTAGTATAGAGTTTGGCAGACAGGGCTACGAGCAGTACTTC

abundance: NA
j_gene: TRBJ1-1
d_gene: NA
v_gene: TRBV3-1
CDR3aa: CASSRVRSTEAFF
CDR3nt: TGTGCCAGCAGCCGGGTTCGTAGCACTGAAGCTTTCTTT

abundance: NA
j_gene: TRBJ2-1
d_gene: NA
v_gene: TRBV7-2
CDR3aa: CATIVVRGYNEQFF
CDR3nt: TGTGCCACCATCGTCGTCAGGGGCTACAATGAGCAGTTCTTC

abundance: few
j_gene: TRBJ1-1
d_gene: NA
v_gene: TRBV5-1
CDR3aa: CASSFSGVNTEAFF
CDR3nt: TGCGCCAGCAGCTTTTCAGGGGTGAACACTGAAGCTTTCTTT

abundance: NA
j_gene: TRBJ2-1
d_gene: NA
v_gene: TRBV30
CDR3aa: CAWIGHEQFF
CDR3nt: TGTGCCTGGATCGGCCATGAGCAGTTCTTC

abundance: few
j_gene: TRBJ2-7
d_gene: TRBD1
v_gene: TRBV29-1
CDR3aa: CSAGTGGSSYEQYF
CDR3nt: TGCAGCGCTGGGACAGGGGGTAGCTCCTACGAGCAGTACTTC

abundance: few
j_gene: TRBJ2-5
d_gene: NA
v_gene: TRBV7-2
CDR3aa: CASNDRNQETQYF
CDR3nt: TGTGCCAGCAACGACAGAAACCAAGAGACCCAGTACTTC

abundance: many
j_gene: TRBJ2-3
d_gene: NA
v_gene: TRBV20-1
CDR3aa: CSAFGDTQYF
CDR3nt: TGCAGTGCTTTTGGAGATACGCAGTATTTT

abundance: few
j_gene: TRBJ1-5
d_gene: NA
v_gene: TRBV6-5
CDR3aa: CASSYGGRRNQPQHF
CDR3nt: TGTGCCAGCAGTTACGGGGGTCGCCGGAATCAGCCCCAGCATTTT

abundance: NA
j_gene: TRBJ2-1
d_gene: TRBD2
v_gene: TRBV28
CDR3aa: CASNGGSYNEQFF
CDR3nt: TGTGCCAGCAATGGCGGGAGTTACAATGAGCAGTTCTTC

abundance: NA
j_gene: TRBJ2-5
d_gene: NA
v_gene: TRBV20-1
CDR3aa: CSAVIRGGIETQYF
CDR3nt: TGCAGTGCTGTGATCAGGGGCGGAATTGAGACCCAGTACTTC

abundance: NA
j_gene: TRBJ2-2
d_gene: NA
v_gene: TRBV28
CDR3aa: CASSPGRLTGELFF
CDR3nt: TGTGCCAGCAGTCCCGGACGGCTCACCGGGGAGCTGTTTTTT